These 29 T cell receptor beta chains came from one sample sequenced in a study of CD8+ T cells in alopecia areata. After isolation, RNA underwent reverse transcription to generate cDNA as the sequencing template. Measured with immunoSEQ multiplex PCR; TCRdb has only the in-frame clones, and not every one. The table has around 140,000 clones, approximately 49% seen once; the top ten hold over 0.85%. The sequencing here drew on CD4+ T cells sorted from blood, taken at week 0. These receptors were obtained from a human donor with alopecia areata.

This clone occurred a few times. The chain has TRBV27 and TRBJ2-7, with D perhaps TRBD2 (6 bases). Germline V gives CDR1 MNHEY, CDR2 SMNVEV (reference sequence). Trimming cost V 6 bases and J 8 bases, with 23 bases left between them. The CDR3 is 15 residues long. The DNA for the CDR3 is TGTGCCAGCAGCCAAGTGGCTAGCGATCGTACGAAGCAGTACTTC. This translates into CASSQVASDRTKQYF.

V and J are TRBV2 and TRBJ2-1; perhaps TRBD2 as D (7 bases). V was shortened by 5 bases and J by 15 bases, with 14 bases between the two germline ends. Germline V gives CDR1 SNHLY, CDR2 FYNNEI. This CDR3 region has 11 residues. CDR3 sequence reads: CASSSGTRRFF. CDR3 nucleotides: TGTGCCAGCAGTAGCGGGACAAGGCGGTTCTTC.

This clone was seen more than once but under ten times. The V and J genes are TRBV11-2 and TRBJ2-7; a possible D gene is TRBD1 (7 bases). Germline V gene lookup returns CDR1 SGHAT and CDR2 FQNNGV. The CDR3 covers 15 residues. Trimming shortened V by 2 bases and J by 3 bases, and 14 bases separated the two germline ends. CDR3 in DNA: TGTGCCAGCAGCTTACAGTCGCAGGGGGGCTACGAGCAGTACTTC. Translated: CASSLQSQGGYEQYF.

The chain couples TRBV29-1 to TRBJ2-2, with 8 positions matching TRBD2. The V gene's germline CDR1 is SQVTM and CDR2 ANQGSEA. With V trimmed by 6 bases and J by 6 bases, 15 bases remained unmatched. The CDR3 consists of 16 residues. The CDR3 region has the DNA TGCAGCGTCCGTCCGAGTAGCGGGATGCTCGCCGGGGAGCTGTTTTTT. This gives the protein CSVRPSSGMLAGELFF.

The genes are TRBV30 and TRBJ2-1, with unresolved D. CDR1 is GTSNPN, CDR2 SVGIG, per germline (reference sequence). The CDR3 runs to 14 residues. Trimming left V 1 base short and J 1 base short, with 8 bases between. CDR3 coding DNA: TGTGCCTGGAGTGGATACCCTTCCTACAATGAGCAGTTCTTC. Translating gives CAWSGYPSYNEQFF.

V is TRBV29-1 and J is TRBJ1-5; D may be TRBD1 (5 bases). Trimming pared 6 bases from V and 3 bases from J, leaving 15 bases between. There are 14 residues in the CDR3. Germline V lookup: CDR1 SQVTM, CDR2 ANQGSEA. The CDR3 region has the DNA TGCAGCGTCGGGGAGGACATACACAATCAGCCCCAGCATTTT. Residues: CSVGEDIHNQPQHF.

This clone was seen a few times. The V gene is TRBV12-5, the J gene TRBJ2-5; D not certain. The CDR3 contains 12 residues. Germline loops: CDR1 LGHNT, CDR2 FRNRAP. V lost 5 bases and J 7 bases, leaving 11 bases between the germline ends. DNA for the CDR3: TGTGCTAGTGGTGGGCCCAAAGGGACCCAGTACTTC. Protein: CASGGPKGTQYF.

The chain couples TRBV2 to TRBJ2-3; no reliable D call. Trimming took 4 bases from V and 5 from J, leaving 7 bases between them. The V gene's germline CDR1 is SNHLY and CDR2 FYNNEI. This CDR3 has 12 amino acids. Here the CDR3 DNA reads TGTGCCAGCAGTGTAACGGAAGATACGCAGTATTTT. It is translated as CASSVTEDTQYF.

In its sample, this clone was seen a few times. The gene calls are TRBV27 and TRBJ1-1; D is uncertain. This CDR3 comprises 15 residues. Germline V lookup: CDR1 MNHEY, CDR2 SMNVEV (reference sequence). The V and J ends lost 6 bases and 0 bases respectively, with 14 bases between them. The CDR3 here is CASRITWVVNTEAFF. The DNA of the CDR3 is TGTGCCAGCAGGATCACGTGGGTAGTGAACACTGAAGCTTTCTTT.

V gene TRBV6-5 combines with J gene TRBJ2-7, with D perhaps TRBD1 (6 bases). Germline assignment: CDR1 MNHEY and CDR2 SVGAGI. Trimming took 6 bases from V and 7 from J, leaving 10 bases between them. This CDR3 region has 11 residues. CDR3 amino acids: CASRQGSEQYF. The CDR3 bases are TGTGCCAGCAGACAGGGTTCGGAGCAGTACTTC.

The CDR3 DNA follows: TGTGCCAGCAGTTCCACAGGGGAGACCCAGTACTTC. Protein: CASSSTGETQYF. The chain employs TRBV6-6 and TRBJ2-5, with a weak D call TRBD1 (6 bases). Germline V gives CDR1 MNHNY, CDR2 SVGAGI (reference sequence). The CDR3 runs 12 residues. V gave up 4 bases and J gave up 5 bases, with 8 bases separating them.

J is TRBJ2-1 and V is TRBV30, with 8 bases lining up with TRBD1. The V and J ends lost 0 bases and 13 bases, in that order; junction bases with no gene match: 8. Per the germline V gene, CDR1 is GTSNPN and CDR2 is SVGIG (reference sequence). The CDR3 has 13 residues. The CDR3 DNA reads TGTGCCTGGAGTGTACAGGGGGAAGGATCACAGTTCTTC. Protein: CAWSVQGEGSQFF.

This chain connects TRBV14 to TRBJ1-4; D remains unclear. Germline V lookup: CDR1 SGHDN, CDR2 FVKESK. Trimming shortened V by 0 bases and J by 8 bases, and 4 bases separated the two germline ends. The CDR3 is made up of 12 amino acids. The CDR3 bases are TGTGCCAGCAGCCAAGAATTCGAAAAACTGTTTTTT. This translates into CASSQEFEKLFF.

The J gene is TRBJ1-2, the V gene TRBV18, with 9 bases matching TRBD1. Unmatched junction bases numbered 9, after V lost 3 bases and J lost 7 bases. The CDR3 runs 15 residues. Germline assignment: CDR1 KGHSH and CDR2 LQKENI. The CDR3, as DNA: TGTGCCAGCTCACCGGACAGGGGATCATTCGGTGGCTACACCTTC. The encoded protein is CASSPDRGSFGGYTF.

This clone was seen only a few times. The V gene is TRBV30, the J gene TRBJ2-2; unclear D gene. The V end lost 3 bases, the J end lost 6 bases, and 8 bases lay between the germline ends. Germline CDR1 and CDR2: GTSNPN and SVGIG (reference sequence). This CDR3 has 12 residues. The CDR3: CAWSDKAGELFF. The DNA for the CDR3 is TGTGCCTGGAGCGACAAGGCCGGGGAGCTGTTTTTT.

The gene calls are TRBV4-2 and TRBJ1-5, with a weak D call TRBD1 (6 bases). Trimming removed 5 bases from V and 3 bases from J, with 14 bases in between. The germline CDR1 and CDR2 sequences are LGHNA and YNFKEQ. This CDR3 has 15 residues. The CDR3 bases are TGTGCCAGCAGCTCGCGAGAGGGGGTCAATCAGCCCCAGCATTTT. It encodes CASSSREGVNQPQHF.

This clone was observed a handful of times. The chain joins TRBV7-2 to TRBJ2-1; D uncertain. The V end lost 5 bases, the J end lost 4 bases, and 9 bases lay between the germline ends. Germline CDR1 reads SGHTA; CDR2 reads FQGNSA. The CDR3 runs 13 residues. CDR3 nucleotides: TGTGCCAGCAGCCCCGGACCGTACAATGAGCAGTTCTTC. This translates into CASSPGPYNEQFF.

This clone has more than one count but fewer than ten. CDR3 nucleotide sequence: TGTGCCAGCAGTATAGACAGGGTGAACTATGGCTACACCTTC. It translates to CASSIDRVNYGYTF. The rearrangement joins TRBV2 to TRBJ1-2, with TRBD1 matching over 7 bases. Germline-derived CDR1 and CDR2 are SNHLY and FYNNEI. CDR3 length: 14 residues. With V trimmed by 5 bases and J by 2 bases, 5 bases remained unmatched.

CDR3 sequence reads: CASSFTALLAKNIQYF. Written as DNA, the CDR3 is TGTGCCAGCAGTTTTACAGCGTTACTAGCCAAAAACATTCAGTACTTC. V is TRBV27 and J is TRBJ2-4; no definite D call. The germline CDR1 and CDR2 sequences are MNHEY and SMNVEV (reference sequence). This CDR3 comprises 16 residues. V shed 3 bases and J shed 0 bases, with 12 bases lying between them.

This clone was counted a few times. CDR3 residues: CASGAEAGIQYF. CDR3 nucleotide sequence: TGTGCCAGTGGCGCGGAGGCTGGCATTCAGTACTTC. V gene TRBV2 combines with J gene TRBJ2-4; D possibly corresponds to TRBD2 (5 bases). The CDR3 covers 12 residues. Germline lookup yields CDR1 SNHLY and CDR2 FYNNEI. V gave up 9 bases and J gave up 9 bases, with 15 bases separating them.

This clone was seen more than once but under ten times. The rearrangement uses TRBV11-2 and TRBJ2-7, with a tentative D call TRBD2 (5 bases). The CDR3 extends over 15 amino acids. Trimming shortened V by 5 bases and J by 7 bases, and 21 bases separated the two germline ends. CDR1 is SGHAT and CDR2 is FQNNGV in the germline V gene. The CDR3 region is CASSGSGNLGEEQYF. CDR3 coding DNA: TGTGCCAGCAGCGGTTCGGGGAACCTGGGAGAGGAGCAGTACTTC.

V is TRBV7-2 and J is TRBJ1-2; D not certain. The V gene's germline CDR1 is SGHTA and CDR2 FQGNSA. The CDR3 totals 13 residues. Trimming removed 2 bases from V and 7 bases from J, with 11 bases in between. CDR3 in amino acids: CASSLNRGSGYTF. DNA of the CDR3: TGTGCCAGCAGCTTAAATCGCGGATCTGGCTACACCTTC.

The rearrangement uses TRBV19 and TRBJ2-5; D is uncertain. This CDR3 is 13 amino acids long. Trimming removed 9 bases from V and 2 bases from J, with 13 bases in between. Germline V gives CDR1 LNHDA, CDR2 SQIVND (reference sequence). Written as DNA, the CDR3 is TGTGCCAGCTCTCCGGGTTCGCAAGAGACCCAGTACTTC. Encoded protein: CASSPGSQETQYF.

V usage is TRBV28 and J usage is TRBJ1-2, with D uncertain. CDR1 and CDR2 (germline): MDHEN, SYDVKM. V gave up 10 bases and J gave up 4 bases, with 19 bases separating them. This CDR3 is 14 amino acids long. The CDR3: CATKLSSTFYGYTF. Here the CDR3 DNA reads TGTGCCACCAAGCTTAGTAGCACCTTCTATGGCTACACCTTC.

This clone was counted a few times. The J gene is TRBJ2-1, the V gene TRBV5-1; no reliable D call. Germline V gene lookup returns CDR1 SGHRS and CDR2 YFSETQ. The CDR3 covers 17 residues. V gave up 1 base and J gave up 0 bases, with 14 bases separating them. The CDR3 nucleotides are TGCGCCAGCAGCTTGCGCACTGGGGTTAGCTCCTACAATGAGCAGTTCTTC. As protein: CASSLRTGVSSYNEQFF.

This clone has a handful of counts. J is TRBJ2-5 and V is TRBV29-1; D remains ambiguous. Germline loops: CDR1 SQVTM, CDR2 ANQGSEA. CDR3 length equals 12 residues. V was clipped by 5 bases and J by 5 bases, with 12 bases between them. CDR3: CSVYMTKETQYF. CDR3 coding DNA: TGCAGCGTTTACATGACAAAGGAGACCCAGTACTTC.

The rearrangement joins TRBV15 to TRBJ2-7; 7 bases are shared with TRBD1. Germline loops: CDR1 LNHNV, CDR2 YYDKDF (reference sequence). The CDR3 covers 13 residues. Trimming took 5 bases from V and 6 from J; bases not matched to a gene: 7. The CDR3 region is CATSGYRGGEQYF. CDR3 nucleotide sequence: TGTGCCACCAGCGGCTACAGGGGCGGCGAGCAGTACTTC.

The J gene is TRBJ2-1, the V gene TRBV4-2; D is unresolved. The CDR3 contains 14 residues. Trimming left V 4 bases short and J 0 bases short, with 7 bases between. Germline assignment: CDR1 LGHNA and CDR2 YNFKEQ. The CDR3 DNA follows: TGTGCCAGCAGCCTCCCCCGCTCCTACAATGAGCAGTTCTTC. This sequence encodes CASSLPRSYNEQFF.

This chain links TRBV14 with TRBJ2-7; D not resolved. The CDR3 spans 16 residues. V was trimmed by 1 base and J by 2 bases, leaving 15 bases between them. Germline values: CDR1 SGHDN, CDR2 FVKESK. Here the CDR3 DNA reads TGTGCCAGCAGCCAAGTTGGGGTAGGGCACCCCTACGAGCAGTACTTC. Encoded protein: CASSQVGVGHPYEQYF.